The following is a T cell receptor beta chain sequence with its context. Some clones are missing from TCRdb's copy, which holds only in-frame ones; the method was immunoSEQ multiplex PCR. Of roughly 2.2 million clones in the sample, less than 95% were seen once. These data come from a study of shared clonotypes between healthy human individuals. V lost 6 bases to trimming and J lost 7 bases; unmatched junction nucleotides: 5. This CDR3 has 13 amino acids. The germline CDR1 and CDR2 sequences are LNHNV and YYDKDF (reference sequence). This receptor was obtained from a man between 18 and 35 years old in good health. Some clones in this sample may be carry-over from other donors' samples. The rearrangement links TRBV15 to TRBJ1-5, with 8 bases aligning to TRBD1. The sample comprised naive CD4+ T cells from PBMCs. Subset described: CD45RA+ positively selected. The CDR3 here is CATSLGQAQPQHF. In DNA form, the CDR3 reads TGTGCCACCAGTCTGGGACAGGCCCAGCCCCAGCATTTT.